This T cell receptor beta chain was identified during a study of T cell changes during pregnancy in multiple sclerosis. Generated by immunoSEQ multiplex PCR, the TCRdb table keeps only in-frame clones and is missing some. The table has around 50,000 clones, about 83% seen once; the top ten hold about 5.4%. Germline assignment: CDR1 LGHNA and CDR2 YSLEER. Trimming took 0 bases from V and 10 from J, leaving 13 bases between them. CDR3 size: 14 residues. This rearrangement joins TRBV4-3 to TRBJ2-1; D may match TRBD1 or TRBD2 (5 bases each). The TCR comes from a human donor whose cells served as feeder cells for cultures in a pregnancy study. The source material was peripheral blood from another person, used as feeder cells. Written as DNA, the CDR3 is TGCGCCAGCAGCCAAGAGGGGGTGAAATGGGAGCAGTTCTTC. Encoded protein: CASSQEGVKWEQFF.